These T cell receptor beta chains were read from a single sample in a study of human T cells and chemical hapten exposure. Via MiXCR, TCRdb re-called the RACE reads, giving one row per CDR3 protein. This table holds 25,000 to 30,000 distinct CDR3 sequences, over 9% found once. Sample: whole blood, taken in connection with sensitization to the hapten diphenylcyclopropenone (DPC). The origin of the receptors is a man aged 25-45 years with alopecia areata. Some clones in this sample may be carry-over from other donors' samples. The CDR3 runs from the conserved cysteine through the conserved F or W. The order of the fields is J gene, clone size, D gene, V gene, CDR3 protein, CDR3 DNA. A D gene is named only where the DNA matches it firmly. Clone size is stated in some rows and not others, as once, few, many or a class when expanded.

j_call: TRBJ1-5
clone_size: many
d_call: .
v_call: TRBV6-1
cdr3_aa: CASSESGVGVSQPQHF
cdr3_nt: TGTGCCAGCAGTGAATCAGGTGTGGGGGTTAGCCAGCCCCAGCATTTT

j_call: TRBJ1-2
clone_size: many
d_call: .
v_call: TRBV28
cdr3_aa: CASRVTAVNGYTF
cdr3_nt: TGTGCCAGCAGGGTGACAGCGGTCAATGGCTACACCTTC

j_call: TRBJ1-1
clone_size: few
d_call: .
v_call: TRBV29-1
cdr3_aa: CSVARGGGSTEAFF
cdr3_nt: TGCAGCGTTGCCCGCGGGGGCGGATCCACTGAAGCTTTCTTT

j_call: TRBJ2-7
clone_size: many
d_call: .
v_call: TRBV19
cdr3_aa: CASSIVLAHTYEQYF
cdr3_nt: TGTGCCAGTAGTATTGTGCTAGCGCACACCTACGAGCAGTACTTC

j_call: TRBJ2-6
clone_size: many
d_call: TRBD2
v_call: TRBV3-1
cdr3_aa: CAAGGAGANVLTF
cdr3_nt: TGTGCCGCGGGGGGAGCTGGGGCCAACGTCCTGACTTTC

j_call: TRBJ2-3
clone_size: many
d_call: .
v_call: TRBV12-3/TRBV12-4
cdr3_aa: CASSQKGPTDTQYF
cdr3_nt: TGTGCCAGCAGCCAGAAGGGGCCCACAGATACGCAGTATTTT

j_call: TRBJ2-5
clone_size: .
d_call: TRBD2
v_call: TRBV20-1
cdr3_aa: CSASWASGGAETQYF
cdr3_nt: TGCAGTGCTAGCTGGGCTAGCGGGGGGGCAGAGACCCAGTACTTC

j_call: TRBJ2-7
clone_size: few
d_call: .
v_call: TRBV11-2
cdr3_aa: CASSLEAGPMYEQYF
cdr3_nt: TGTGCCAGCAGCTTAGAAGCTGGGCCGATGTACGAGCAGTACTTC

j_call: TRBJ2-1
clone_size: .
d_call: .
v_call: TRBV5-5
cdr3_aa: CASSSPGTRYNEQFF
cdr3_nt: TGTGCCAGCAGCTCCCCCGGGACAAGGTACAATGAGCAGTTCTTC

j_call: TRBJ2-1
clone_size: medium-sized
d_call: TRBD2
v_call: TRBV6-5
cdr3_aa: CASSPGTSGIYNEQFF
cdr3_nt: TGTGCCAGCAGTCCCGGGACTAGCGGGATCTACAATGAGCAGTTCTTC

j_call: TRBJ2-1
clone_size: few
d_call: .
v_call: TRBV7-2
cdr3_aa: CASSFGTDRGGDNEQFF
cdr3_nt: TGTGCCAGCAGCTTCGGGACTGACCGAGGAGGCGACAATGAGCAGTTCTTC

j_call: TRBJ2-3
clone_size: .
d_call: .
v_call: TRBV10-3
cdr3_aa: CAISESRHTQYF
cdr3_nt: TGTGCCATCAGTGAGTCGAGGCATACGCAGTATTTT

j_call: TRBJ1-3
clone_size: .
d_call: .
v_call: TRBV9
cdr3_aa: CASSVDSAPGNTIYF
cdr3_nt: TGTGCCAGCAGCGTAGACAGTGCCCCTGGAAACACCATATATTTT

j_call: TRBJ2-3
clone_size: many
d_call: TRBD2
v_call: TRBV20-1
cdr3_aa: CSARGRLAGGTDTQYF
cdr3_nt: TGCAGTGCTAGAGGTAGACTAGCGGGAGGGACAGATACGCAGTATTTT

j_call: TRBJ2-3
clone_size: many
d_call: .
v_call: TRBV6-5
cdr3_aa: CASTKSRQGTDTQYF
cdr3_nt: TGTGCCAGCACTAAATCGCGACAGGGCACAGATACGCAGTATTTT

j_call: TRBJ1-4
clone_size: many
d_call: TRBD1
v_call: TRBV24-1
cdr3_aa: CATSERTGSINEKLFF
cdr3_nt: TGTGCCACCAGTGAGCGGACAGGGTCTATAAATGAAAAACTGTTTTTT

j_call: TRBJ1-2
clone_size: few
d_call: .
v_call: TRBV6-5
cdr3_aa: CASRGSGYGYTF
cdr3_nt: TGTGCCAGCAGGGGTTCTGGGTACGGCTACACCTTC

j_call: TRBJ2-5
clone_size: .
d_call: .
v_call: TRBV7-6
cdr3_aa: CASSKNMGPEETQYF
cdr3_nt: TGTGCCAGCAGCAAAAACATGGGCCCCGAAGAGACCCAGTACTTC

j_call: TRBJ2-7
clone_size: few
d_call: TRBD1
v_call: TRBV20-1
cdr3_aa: CSARDPTGVVEQYF
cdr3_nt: TGCAGTGCTAGAGACCCCACAGGGGTCGTCGAGCAGTACTTC

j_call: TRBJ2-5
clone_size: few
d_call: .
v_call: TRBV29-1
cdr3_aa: CSFQTRGQETQYF
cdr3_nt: TGCAGCTTCCAGACGCGGGGCCAAGAGACCCAGTACTTC

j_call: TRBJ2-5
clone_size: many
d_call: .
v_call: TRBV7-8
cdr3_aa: CASSLGTDGTQYF
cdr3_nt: TGTGCCAGCAGCTTAGGGACGGACGGGACCCAGTACTTC

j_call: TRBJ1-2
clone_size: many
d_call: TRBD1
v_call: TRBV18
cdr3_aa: CASSPPGTGRGYGYTF
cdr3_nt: TGTGCCAGCTCACCACCCGGGACAGGGAGAGGGTATGGCTACACCTTC

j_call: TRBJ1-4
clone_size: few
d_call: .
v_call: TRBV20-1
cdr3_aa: CSASKPGQSNEKLFF
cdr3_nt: TGCAGTGCTAGCAAACCGGGACAAAGTAATGAAAAACTGTTTTTT

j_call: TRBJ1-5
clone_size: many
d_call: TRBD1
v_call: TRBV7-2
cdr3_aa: CASSLDRDQPQHF
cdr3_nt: TGTGCCAGCAGCCTCGACAGGGATCAGCCCCAGCATTTT

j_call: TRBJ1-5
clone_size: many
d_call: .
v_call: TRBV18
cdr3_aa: CASSQLGDSNQPQHF
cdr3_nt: TGTGCCAGCTCACAGTTGGGGGACAGCAATCAGCCCCAGCATTTT

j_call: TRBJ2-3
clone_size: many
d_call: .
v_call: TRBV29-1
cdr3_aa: CSVRSSTDTQYF
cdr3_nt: TGCAGCGTTCGTAGCTCCACAGATACGCAGTATTTT

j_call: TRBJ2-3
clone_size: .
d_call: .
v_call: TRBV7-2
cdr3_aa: CASSPRGDTQYF
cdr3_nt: TGTGCCAGCAGCCCTCGCGGAGATACGCAGTATTTT

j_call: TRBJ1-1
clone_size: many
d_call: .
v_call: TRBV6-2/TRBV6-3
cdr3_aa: CASSFYNRAFF
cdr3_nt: TGTGCCAGCAGTTTCTATAACCGAGCTTTCTTT

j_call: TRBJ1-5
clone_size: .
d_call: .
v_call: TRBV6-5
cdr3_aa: CASSISGTDLQPQHF
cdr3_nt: TGTGCCAGCAGCATCTCCGGGACCGACCTTCAGCCCCAGCATTTT

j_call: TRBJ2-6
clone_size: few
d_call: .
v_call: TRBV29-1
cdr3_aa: CSVGKGDSGANVLTF
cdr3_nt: TGCAGCGTCGGAAAGGGGGACTCTGGGGCCAACGTCCTGACTTTC

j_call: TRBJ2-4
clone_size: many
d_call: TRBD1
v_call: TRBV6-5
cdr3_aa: CASWDRAKNIQYF
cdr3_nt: TGTGCCAGCTGGGACAGAGCCAAAAACATTCAGTACTTC

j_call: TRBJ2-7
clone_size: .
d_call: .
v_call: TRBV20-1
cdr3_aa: CSARASGEREQYF
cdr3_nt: TGCAGTGCTAGAGCGTCAGGGGAACGCGAGCAGTACTTC

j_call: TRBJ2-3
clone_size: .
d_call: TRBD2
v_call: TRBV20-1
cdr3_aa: CSVAGGGDTQYF
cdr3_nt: TGCAGTGTAGCGGGGGGAGGGGATACGCAGTATTTT